This T cell receptor (beta chain) was recorded in a study of lung T cells in sarcoidosis with Löfgren's syndrome. TCRdb redid the calling of the reads with MiXCR, one entry per CDR3 protein. The table lists about 19,000 distinct CDR3 sequences, under 25% of them singletons. By frequency in the sample, this clonotype is medium-sized. CDR3 size: 14 residues. Germline CDR1 reads SGHTA; CDR2 reads FQGNSA. Trimming shortened V by 2 bases and J by 2 bases, and 8 bases separated the two germline ends. The source of this sequence is a human donor with sarcoidosis (Löfgren's syndrome or another form), or a control subject (not recorded which). This chain connects TRBV7-2 to TRBJ2-3; D perhaps matches TRBD2 (6 bases). The specimen sequenced was CD4+ T cells from bronchoalveolar lavage. The CDR3 DNA sequence: TGTGCCAGCAGCTTATGGGACTCCACAGATACGCAGTATTTT. Its translation is CASSLWDSTDTQYF.